This T cell receptor beta chain is from a study of regulatory T cells in long-lasting Graves disease. Study as a whole: The antithyroid drugs taken by newly diagnosed Graves' patients had been used for under 3 months. General observations from the study: Peripheral blood alone, not thyroid tissue, underwent study.

Time point described: newly diagnosed GD, antithyroid drugs for less than 3 months. Making the TCR library involved RNA that had been extracted from PBMCs. The sample holds many counts of this clonotype. Its antigen remains unknown. The CDR3 has 17 residues. Deletions cut 3 bases from V and 0 bases from J, with 17 bases between. CDR1 is PRHDT, CDR2 FYEKMQ, per germline (reference sequence). Libraries of TCR beta came from iRepertoire HTBI primers plus Arm-PCR of CDR3 regions. TCRdb analysed the multiplex PCR reads with MiXCR anew, one entry per CDR3 protein. The table lists around 450,000 distinct CDR3 sequences, around 15% of them singletons. The sample was also linked to a second study, of T cells in Graves' hyperthyroidism and ophthalmopathy.

The TCR was taken from a man aged 35-49 years with Graves disease. Sequences were derived from peripheral blood mononuclear cells (PBMCs), sampled at new diagnosis, from a patient treated with antithyroid drugs. The rearrangement links TRBV13 to TRBJ1-1; D is unresolved. In DNA form, the CDR3 reads TGTGCCAGCAGCTTCCACCTAATGGCAGGCTTGAACACTGAAGCTTTCTTT. The encoded protein is CASSFHLMAGLNTEAFF.